This TCR beta chain stems from a study of CD8 T cells in Susac syndrome. Reverse transcription of roughly 0.45 to 1 ug RNA used random hexamers. TCRdb re-called the immunoSEQ multiplex PCR reads with MiXCR, one entry per CDR3 protein. The sample has roughly 120,000 distinct CDR3 sequences, about 93% seen once. Germline V gene lookup returns CDR1 SGHRS and CDR2 YFSETQ. J lost 5 bases, V lost 4 bases, and 15 bases had no gene match. The CDR3 totals 17 residues. V gene TRBV5-1 combines with J gene TRBJ1-5; TRBD1 agrees at 7 bases. The receptor was derived from a human donor in good health. The sample consisted of CD4+ T cells from PBMCs. The CDR3 loop is CASSEGQYGQLDQPQHF. CDR3 DNA sequence: TGCGCCAGCAGCGAGGGACAGTACGGACAGTTGGATCAGCCCCAGCATTTT.